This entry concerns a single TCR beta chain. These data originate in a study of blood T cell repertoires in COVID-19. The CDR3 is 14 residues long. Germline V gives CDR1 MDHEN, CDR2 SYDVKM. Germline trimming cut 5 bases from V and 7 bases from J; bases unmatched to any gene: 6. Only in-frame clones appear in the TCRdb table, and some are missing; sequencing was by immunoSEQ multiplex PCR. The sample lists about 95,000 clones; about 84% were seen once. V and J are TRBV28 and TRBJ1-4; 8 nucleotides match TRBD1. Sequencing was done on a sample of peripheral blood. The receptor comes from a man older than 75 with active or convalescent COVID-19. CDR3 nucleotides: TGTGCCAGCAGTGGGGACAGGACGGCTGAAAAACTGTTTTTT. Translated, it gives CASSGDRTAEKLFF.